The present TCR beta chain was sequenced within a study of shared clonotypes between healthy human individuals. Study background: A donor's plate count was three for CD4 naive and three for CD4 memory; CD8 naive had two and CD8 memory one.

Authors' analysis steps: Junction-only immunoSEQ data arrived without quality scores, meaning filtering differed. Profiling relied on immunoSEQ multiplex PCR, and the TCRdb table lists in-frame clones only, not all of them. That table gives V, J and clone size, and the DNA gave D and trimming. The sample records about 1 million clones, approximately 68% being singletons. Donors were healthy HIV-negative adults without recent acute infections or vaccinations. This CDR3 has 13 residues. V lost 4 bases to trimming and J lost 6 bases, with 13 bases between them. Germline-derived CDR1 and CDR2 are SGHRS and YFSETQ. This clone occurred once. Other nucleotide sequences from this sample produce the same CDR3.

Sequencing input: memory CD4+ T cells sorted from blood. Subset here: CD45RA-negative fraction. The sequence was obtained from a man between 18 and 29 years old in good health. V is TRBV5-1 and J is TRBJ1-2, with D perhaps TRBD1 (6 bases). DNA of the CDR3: TGCGCCAGCAGCCTGGGACAACGGGATGGCTACACCTTC. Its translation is CASSLGQRDGYTF.